The rows below give T cell receptor beta chains drawn from one sample of a study of response to subunit inactivated influenza vaccine. TCRdb fed the RT-PCR reads into MiXCR, producing one record per CDR3 protein. The sample has 500,000 to 600,000 distinct CDR3 sequences, approximately 15% seen once. The sequencing here drew on CD4+ T cells sorted from PBMCs, taken about 24 months after vaccination. All receptors derive from a man between 45 and 75 years old who received an inactivated influenza vaccine. Both conserved end residues are part of each CDR3. A D gene is named only where the DNA matches it firmly. Rows may omit the clone size; those that give it use once, few, many or a size class.

NA,TRBD1,TRBJ1-2,TRBV5-1,CASSLGTATNYGYTF,TGCGCCAGCAGCTTAGGGACAGCTACTAACTATGGCTACACCTTC
NA,NA,TRBJ2-5,TRBV12-3/TRBV12-4,CASLGFPRETQYF,TGTGCCAGCTTGGGGTTTCCGCGAGAGACCCAGTACTTC
NA,NA,TRBJ2-3,TRBV12-3/TRBV12-4,CASSSARYTQYF,TGTGCCAGCAGCTCAGCGCGGTATACGCAGTATTTT
few,NA,TRBJ2-2,TRBV12-3/TRBV12-4,CASSFEGGHQMSGELFF,TGTGCCAGCAGTTTTGAAGGGGGACACCAGATGTCCGGGGAGCTGTTTTTT
few,NA,TRBJ2-2,TRBV10-3,CAISSPGPGELFF,TGTGCCATCAGTTCCCCGGGTCCCGGGGAGCTGTTTTTT
NA,TRBD1,TRBJ2-7,TRBV6-5,CASSYDWTGSYEQYF,TGTGCCAGCAGTTACGACTGGACAGGGAGTTACGAGCAGTACTTC
few,NA,TRBJ2-1,TRBV11-2,CASSWGTIDNEQFF,TGTGCCAGCAGCTGGGGGACAATTGACAATGAGCAGTTCTTC
NA,NA,TRBJ2-2,TRBV20-1,CSARVGGSTGELSF,TGCAGTGCTAGAGTTGGAGGTAGCACCGGGGAGCTGTCTTTT
NA,TRBD2,TRBJ2-1,TRBV27,CASTPVAAGGNKEQFF,TGTGCCAGCACCCCCGTGGCCGCGGGAGGAAATAAGGAGCAGTTCTTC
NA,NA,TRBJ2-2,TRBV6-2/TRBV6-3,CASSYAGLFTGELFF,TGTGCCAGCAGTTACGCGGGGCTATTCACCGGGGAGCTGTTTTTT
NA,NA,TRBJ2-6,TRBV5-1,CASEPDRSLSGANVLTF,TGCGCCAGCGAACCCGACAGGTCCCTCTCTGGGGCCAACGTCCTGACTTTC
NA,NA,TRBJ1-4,TRBV20-1,CSAPGPWREKLFF,TGCAGTGCTCCCGGGCCCTGGCGCGAAAAACTGTTTTTT
few,NA,TRBJ1-1,TRBV11-2,CASSLYSGANTEAFF,TGTGCCAGCAGCTTATATTCCGGAGCCAACACTGAAGCTTTCTTT
NA,NA,TRBJ2-3,TRBV11-1,CASSLGGLTEDTQYF,TGTGCCAGCAGCTTAGGGGGACTTACGGAAGATACGCAGTATTTT
few,NA,TRBJ2-1,TRBV15,CATSGRDFPYNEQFF,TGTGCCACCAGCGGCCGGGACTTCCCATACAATGAGCAGTTCTTC
few,NA,TRBJ1-3,TRBV20-1,CSASPGLRGNTIYF,TGCAGTGCTAGCCCGGGACTCAGGGGAAACACCATATATTTT
few,TRBD2,TRBJ2-5,TRBV20-1,CSARLAGSQETQYF,TGCAGTGCAAGACTAGCGGGTAGTCAAGAGACCCAGTACTTC
many,NA,TRBJ2-2,TRBV7-2,CASSLGPRVGELFF,TGTGCCAGCAGCTTAGGTCCGAGGGTCGGGGAGCTGTTTTTT
NA,NA,TRBJ2-1,TRBV19,CACRERGGRSLGNEQFF,TGTGCCTGTCGTGAAAGGGGGGGGCGAAGTCTTGGGAATGAGCAGTTCTTC
few,TRBD1,TRBJ2-1,TRBV30,CAWSGQGALNEQFF,TGTGCCTGGAGTGGTCAGGGGGCTTTAAATGAGCAGTTCTTC
few,TRBD2,TRBJ2-4,TRBV6-2/TRBV6-3,CASSSGTSGF,TGTGCCAGCAGTTCCGGGACTAGCGGCTTC
NA,TRBD2,TRBJ2-4,TRBV29-1,CSVWSGVKNIQYF,TGCAGCGTCTGGAGCGGGGTCAAAAACATTCAGTACTTC
few,TRBD2,TRBJ2-5,TRBV7-2,CASSLVGASGRETQYF,TGTGCCAGCAGCTTAGTAGGCGCTAGCGGGAGAGAGACCCAGTACTTC
NA,NA,TRBJ1-1,TRBV6-5,CASSYRGARPAFF,TGTGCCAGCAGCTACCGCGGGGCGCGTCCTGCTTTCTTT
NA,TRBD1,TRBJ2-1,TRBV30,CATDRGLNEQFF,TGTGCCACGGACAGGGGGCTCAATGAGCAGTTCTTC
few,NA,TRBJ2-3,TRBV5-1,CASSSIDGTDTQYF,TGCGCCAGCAGCTCGATTGATGGCACAGATACGCAGTATTTT
few,NA,TRBJ2-5,TRBV28,CASSKTARETQYF,TGTGCCAGCAGCAAGACAGCCCGAGAGACCCAGTACTTC
NA,NA,TRBJ1-5,TRBV15,CATSRDPAQPQHF,TGTGCCACCAGCAGAGATCCAGCTCAGCCCCAGCATTTT
few,NA,TRBJ2-5,TRBV10-3,CAISESRGIGQETQYF,TGTGCCATCAGTGAGTCGAGAGGGATTGGCCAAGAGACCCAGTACTTC
NA,NA,TRBJ2-3,TRBV27,CASSLSAGQSDTQYF,TGTGCCAGCAGTTTATCAGCGGGTCAGTCAGATACGCAGTATTTT
few,NA,TRBJ2-3,TRBV19,CASSSTTGVTDTQYF,TGTGCCAGTAGTAGTACAACGGGAGTTACAGATACGCAGTATTTT
NA,NA,TRBJ1-6,TRBV12-3/TRBV12-4,CASSLASRNSPLHF,TGTGCCAGCAGTTTAGCGTCACGAAATTCACCCCTCCACTTT
many,TRBD1,TRBJ2-3,TRBV2,CASVRDSLSTDTQYF,TGTGCCAGCGTCCGGGACAGCCTTAGCACAGATACGCAGTATTTT
few,TRBD2,TRBJ2-1,TRBV7-2,CASSYSGTTLPNEQFF,TGTGCCAGCAGCTATTCCGGGACTACCCTTCCCAATGAGCAGTTCTTC
NA,TRBD1,TRBJ2-4,TRBV4-3,CASSQRWDSKNIQYF,TGCGCCAGCAGCCAAAGATGGGACAGTAAAAACATTCAGTACTTC
many,NA,TRBJ1-1,TRBV4-3,CASSPGHNTEAFF,TGCGCCAGCAGCCCCGGACATAACACTGAAGCTTTCTTT
few,TRBD1,TRBJ1-5,TRBV18,CASSPRTGVDGNQPQHF,TGTGCCAGCTCACCACGGACAGGGGTGGACGGCAATCAGCCCCAGCATTTT
few,NA,TRBJ2-1,TRBV12-3/TRBV12-4,CASSFWTINEQFF,TGTGCCAGCAGTTTCTGGACTATCAATGAGCAGTTCTTC
few,TRBD1,TRBJ1-2,TRBV3-1,CASSQGHEGAGYGYTF,TGTGCCAGCAGCCAAGGCCATGAGGGGGCCGGGTATGGCTACACCTTC
few,TRBD2,TRBJ2-3,TRBV20-1,CSARSGALAGLDTQYF,TGCAGTGCTAGATCGGGGGCGCTAGCGGGACTAGATACGCAGTATTTT